This T cell receptor beta chain was retrieved from a study of blood T cell repertoires in COVID-19. As for the study in general: From the United States, Italy and Spain came samples of acute and convalescent COVID-19. From T cells, B-cell-depleted T cells, or PBMCs came the material, which was cDNA or gDNA.

Original processing notes: For nucleated cells, counts were estimated from reference gene primer amplification. Measured with immunoSEQ multiplex PCR; TCRdb has only the in-frame clones, and not every one. V, J and clone size derive from that table, while D and trimming were established from the DNA sequence. Seen here are about 70,000 clones, about 84% observed once, and the top ten hold 1.8%. This receptor was obtained from a woman aged 55-70 years with acute or convalescent COVID-19. Input material: peripheral blood.

CDR3: CTSSQDPSTSGSTDTQYF. CDR3 DNA: TGCACCAGCAGCCAAGATCCTTCGACTAGCGGTTCCACAGATACGCAGTATTTT. This chain connects TRBV1 to TRBJ2-3; TRBD2 reflects the table's D call only, with no check against the DNA. TRBV1 constitutes a pseudogene. The CDR3 loop spans 18 amino acids.